What follows describes a single TCR beta chain. This specimen belongs to a study of glioma-infiltrating T cells. Germline CDR1 and CDR2: DFQATT and SNEGSKA (reference sequence). With 1 base clipped from V and 3 bases from J, the junction kept 6 bases outside the gene matches. The CDR3 has 14 amino acids. Amplification of TCR alpha and beta CDR3 regions from RNA used iRepertoire nested multiplex PCR. TCRdb analysed the multiplex PCR reads with MiXCR anew, one entry per CDR3 protein. The table shows 300,000 to 450,000 distinct CDR3 sequences, with about two fifths occurring only once. The chain uses TRBV20-1 and TRBJ2-7; 7 nucleotides line up with TRBD1. Input material: glioma tissue, nonneoplastic brain tissue, or PBMCs (not recorded which). The clonotype comes from a human donor with low-grade glioma or glioblastoma, undergoing nonglioma brain surgery, or in good health (not recorded which). In nucleotides, the CDR3 is TGCAGTGCTAGAGTGCAGGGGGTGCACTACGAGCAGTACTTC. Encoded protein: CSARVQGVHYEQYF.